Shown below are 9 T cell receptor beta chains from a single sample sequenced in a study of control samples from healthy donors and cancer patients. The protocol was immunoSEQ multiplex PCR, while the TCRdb copy is restricted to in-frame clones and leaves out a portion. In the table there are about 120,000 clones, about 89% of which are singletons. Sequencing used blood. These receptors were collected from a man aged 45-65 years in good health.

The chain uses TRBV7-9 and TRBJ1-5, with a possible D match to TRBD1 (6 bases). Deletions cut 8 bases from V and 5 bases from J, with 19 bases between. The CDR3 loop spans 15 amino acids. Germline CDR1 and CDR2: SEHNR and FQNEAQ (reference sequence). CDR3 loop: CASSGGRGSYQPQHF. DNA of the CDR3: TGTGCCAGCTCTGGAGGGAGGGGGTCCTATCAGCCCCAGCATTTT.

The chain recombines TRBV11-1 with TRBJ2-7; D unclear. The CDR3 loop spans 13 amino acids. V was clipped by 1 base and J by 4 bases, with 8 bases between them. Germline V gene data show CDR1 as SGHAT and CDR2 as FQDESV (reference sequence). In nucleotides, the CDR3 is TGTGCCAGCAGCTTAGAAGGTGCGTACGAGCAGTACTTC. Its protein product is CASSLEGAYEQYF.

The rearrangement links TRBV18 to TRBJ1-2; tentatively, D is TRBD1 (6 bases). Between the trimmed V and J ends, which lost 2 bases and 2 bases, there was a span of 9 bases. Germline CDR1 is KGHSH and CDR2 is LQKENI. The CDR3 totals 14 residues. The DNA of the CDR3 is TGTGCCAGCTCACCAAGGGGGGAGAACTATGGCTACACCTTC. Amino acid sequence: CASSPRGENYGYTF.

This CDR3 is CASSTIYEQYF. In DNA, the CDR3 is TGTGCCAGCAGCACCATTTACGAGCAGTACTTC. V usage is TRBV3-1 (or the pseudogene TRBV3-2) and J usage is TRBJ2-7; D gene uncertain. Per germline, CDR1 LGHDT and CDR2 YNNKEL (reference sequence). Trimming cost V 5 bases and J 4 bases, with 6 bases left between them. The CDR3 extends over 11 amino acids.

Regarding this clone: An end of the junction does not agree with germline; a read error may underlie this. The rearrangement links TRBV3-1 (or the pseudogene TRBV3-2) to TRBJ2-5, with 11 positions matching TRBD2. The CDR3 runs 21 residues. CDR1 is LGHDT and CDR2 is YNNKEL in the germline V gene (reference sequence). CDR3: CASSQAGLAGGATVLQETQYF. The CDR3 DNA sequence: TGTGCCAGCAGTCAAGCCGGGCTAGCGGGGGGTGCCACAGTGTTACAAGAGACCCAGTACTTC.

The gene calls are TRBV5-6 and TRBJ1-5; TRBD1 aligns across 10 bases. The germline V gene has CDR1 SGHDT and CDR2 YYEEEE. Trimming cost V 7 bases and J 7 bases; bases outside gene matches: 8. There are 14 residues in the CDR3. This CDR3 reads CASARQGADQPQHF. CDR3 nucleotide sequence: TGTGCCAGCGCCCGACAGGGGGCTGACCAGCCCCAGCATTTT.

The gene calls are TRBV5-6 and TRBJ1-1, with D possibly being TRBD1 (5 bases). The V gene's germline CDR1 is SGHDT and CDR2 YYEEEE. The CDR3 consists of 14 residues. Trimming pared 2 bases from V and 1 base from J, leaving 9 bases between. DNA of the CDR3: TGTGCCAGCAGCTTCGGGACTACGAACACTGAAGCTTTCTTT. Amino acid sequence: CASSFGTTNTEAFF.

The chain has TRBV6-5 and TRBJ2-1; D gene uncertain. V lost 3 bases and J lost 10, with 7 bases in between. Per germline, CDR1 MNHEY and CDR2 SVGAGI. This CDR3 has 11 amino acids. The CDR3: CASSYRREQFF. The CDR3 coding sequence is TGTGCCAGCAGTTATAGGCGGGAGCAGTTCTTC.

The genes are TRBV10-3 and TRBJ1-4, with D unclear. There are 15 residues in the CDR3. The V gene lost 3 bases and the J gene lost 4 bases, with 12 bases spanning the gap. In germline, CDR1 is ENHRY, CDR2 SYGVKD. The CDR3 DNA reads as TGTGCCATCAGTGATGTAGGCGTGAATAATGAAAAACTGTTTTTT. This codes for CAISDVGVNNEKLFF.